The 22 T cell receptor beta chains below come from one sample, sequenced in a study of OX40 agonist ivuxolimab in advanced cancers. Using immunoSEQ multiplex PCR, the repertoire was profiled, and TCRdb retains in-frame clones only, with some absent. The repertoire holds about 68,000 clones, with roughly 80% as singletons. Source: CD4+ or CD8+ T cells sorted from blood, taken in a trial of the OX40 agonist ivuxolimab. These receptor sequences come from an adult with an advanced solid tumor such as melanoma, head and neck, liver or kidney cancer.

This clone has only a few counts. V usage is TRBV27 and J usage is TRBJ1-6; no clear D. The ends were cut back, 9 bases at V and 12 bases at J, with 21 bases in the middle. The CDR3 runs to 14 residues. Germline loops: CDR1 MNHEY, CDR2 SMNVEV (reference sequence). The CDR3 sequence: CARLFVRSNRPLHF. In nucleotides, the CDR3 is TGTGCCAGGTTGTTTGTCCGTTCGAACCGACCCCTCCACTTT.

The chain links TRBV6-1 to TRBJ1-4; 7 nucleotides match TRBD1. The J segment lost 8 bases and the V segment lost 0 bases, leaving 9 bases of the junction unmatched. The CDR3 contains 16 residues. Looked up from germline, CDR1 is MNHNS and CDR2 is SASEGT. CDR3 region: CASSEASKGAREKLFF. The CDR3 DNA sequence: TGTGCCAGCAGTGAAGCCTCCAAGGGGGCGCGGGAAAAACTGTTTTTT.

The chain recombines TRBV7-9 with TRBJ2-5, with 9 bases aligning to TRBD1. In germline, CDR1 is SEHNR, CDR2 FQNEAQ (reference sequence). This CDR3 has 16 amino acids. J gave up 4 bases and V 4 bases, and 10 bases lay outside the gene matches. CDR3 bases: TGTGCCAGCAGCTCCCCACCGGGACAGGGTCGAGAGACCCAGTACTTC. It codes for CASSSPPGQGRETQYF. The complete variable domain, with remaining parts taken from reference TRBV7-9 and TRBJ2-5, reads DTGVSQNPRHKITKRGQNVTFRCDPISEHNRLYWYRQTLGQGPEFLTYFQNEAQLEKSRLLSDRFSAERPKGSFSTLEIQRTEQGDSAMYLCASSSPPGQGRETQYFGPGTRLLVL.

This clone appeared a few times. The DNA of the CDR3 is TGTGCCATCAGCCAACGGGAAAGCACAGATACGCAGTATTTT. Translated: CAISQRESTDTQYF. The genes are TRBV10-3 and TRBJ2-3, with D perhaps matching TRBD2 (5 bases). The CDR3 is 14 residues long. In germline, CDR1 is ENHRY, CDR2 SYGVKD. V lost 6 bases, J lost 0 bases, and 10 bases lay in between.

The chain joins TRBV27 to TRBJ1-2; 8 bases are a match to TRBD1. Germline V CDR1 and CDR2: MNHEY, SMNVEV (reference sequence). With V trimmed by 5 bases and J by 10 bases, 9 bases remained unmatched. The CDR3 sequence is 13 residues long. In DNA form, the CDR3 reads TGTGCCAGCAGTCCAGGGACAGGTACCGACTACACCTTC. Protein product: CASSPGTGTDYTF.

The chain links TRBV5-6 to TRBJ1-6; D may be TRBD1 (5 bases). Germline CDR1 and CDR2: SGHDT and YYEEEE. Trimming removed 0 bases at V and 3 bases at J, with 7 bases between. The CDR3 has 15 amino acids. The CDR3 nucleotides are TGTGCCAGCAGCTTGGCGGGGGGCTATAATTCACCCCTCCACTTT. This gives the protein CASSLAGGYNSPLHF.

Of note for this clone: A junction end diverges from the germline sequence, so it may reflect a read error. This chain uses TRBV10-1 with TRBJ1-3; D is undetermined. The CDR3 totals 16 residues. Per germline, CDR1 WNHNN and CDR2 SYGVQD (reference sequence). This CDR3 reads CASNGVWWSSENTIYF. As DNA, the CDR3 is TGCGCCAGCAACGGAGTCTGGTGGTCGTCTGAAAACACCATATATTTT.

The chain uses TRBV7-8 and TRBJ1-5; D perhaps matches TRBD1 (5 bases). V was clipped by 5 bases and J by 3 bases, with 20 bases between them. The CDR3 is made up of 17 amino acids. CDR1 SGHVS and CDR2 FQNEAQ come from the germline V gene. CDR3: CASSPPRRMGLNQPQHF. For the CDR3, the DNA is TGTGCCAGCAGCCCACCCAGACGGATGGGGCTCAATCAGCCCCAGCATTTT.

The CDR3 region is CASSAQTGINQPQHF. CDR3 DNA sequence: TGTGCCAGCAGCGCGCAGACAGGGATTAATCAGCCCCAGCATTTT. The chain carries TRBV9 and TRBJ1-5; 7 bases align to TRBD1. Germline loops: CDR1 SGDLS, CDR2 YYNGEE. The length of the CDR3 is 15 residues. J gave up 4 bases and V 3 bases, and 7 bases lay outside the gene matches. The complete variable domain, with remaining parts taken from reference TRBV9 and TRBJ1-5, reads DSGVTQTPKHLITATGQRVTLRCSPRSGDLSVYWYQQSLDQGLQFLIQYYNGEERAKGNILERFSAQQFPDLHSELNLSSLELGDSALYFCASSAQTGINQPQHFGDGTRLSIL.

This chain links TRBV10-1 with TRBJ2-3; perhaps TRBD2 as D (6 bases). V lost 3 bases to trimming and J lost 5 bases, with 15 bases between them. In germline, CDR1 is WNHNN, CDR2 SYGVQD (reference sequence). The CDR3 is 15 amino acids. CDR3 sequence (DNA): TGCGCCAGCAGTGAAACGGGACTCGCCAGAGATACGCAGTATTTT. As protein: CASSETGLARDTQYF.

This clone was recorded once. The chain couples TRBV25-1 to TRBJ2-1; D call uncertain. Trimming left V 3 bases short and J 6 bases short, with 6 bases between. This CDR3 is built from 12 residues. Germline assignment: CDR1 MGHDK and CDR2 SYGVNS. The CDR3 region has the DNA TGTGCCAGCAGTGACCGCCTCAATGAGCAGTTCTTC. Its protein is CASSDRLNEQFF. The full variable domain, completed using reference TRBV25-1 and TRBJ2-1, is EADIYQTPRYLVIGTGKKITLECSQTMGHDKMYWYQQDPGMELHLIHYSYGVNSTEKGDLSSESTVSRIRTEHFPLTLESARPSHTSQYLCASSDRLNEQFFGPGTRLTVL.

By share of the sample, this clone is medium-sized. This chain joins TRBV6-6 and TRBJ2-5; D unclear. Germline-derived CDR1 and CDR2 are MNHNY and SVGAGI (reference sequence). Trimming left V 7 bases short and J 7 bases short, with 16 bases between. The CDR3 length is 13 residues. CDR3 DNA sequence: TGTGCCAGCACCCTCCTCCCCCGGGCGACCCAGTACTTC. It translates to CASTLLPRATQYF.

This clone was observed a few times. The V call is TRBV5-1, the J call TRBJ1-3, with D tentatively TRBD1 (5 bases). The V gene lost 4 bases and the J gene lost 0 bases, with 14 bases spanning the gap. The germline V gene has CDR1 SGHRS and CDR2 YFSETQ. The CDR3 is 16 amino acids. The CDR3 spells CASSNNQGGSGNTIYF. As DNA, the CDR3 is TGCGCCAGCAGCAACAACCAGGGAGGCTCTGGAAACACCATATATTTT.

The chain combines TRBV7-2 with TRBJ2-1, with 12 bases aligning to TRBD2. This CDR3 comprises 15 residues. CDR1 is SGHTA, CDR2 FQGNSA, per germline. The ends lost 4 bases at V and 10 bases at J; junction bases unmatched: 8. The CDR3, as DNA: TGTGCCAGCAGCTCGAAACTAGCGGGGGGACGCGAGCAGTTCTTC. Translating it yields CASSSKLAGGREQFF.

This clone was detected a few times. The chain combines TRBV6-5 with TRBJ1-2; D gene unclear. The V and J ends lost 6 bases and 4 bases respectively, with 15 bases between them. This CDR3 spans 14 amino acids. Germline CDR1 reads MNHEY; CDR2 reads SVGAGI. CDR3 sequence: CASSSIRDGYGYTF. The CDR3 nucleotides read TGTGCCAGCAGCTCCATTAGGGATGGCTATGGCTACACCTTC.

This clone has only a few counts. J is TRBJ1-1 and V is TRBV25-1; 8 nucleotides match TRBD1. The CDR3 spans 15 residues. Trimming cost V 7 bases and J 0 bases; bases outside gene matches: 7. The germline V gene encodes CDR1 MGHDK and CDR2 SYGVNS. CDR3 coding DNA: TGTGCCAGCACCCGGACAGGGATTATGAACACTGAAGCTTTCTTT. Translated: CASTRTGIMNTEAFF.

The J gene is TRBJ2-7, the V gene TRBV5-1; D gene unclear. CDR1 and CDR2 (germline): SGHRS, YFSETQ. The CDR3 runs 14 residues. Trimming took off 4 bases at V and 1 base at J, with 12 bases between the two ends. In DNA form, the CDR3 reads TGCGCCAGCAGCCCAGACACTGGGTCCTACGAGCAGTACTTC. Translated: CASSPDTGSYEQYF.

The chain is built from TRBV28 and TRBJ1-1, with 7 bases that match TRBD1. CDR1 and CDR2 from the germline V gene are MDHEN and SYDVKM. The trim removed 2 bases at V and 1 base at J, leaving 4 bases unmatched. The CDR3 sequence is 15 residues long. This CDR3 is CASSLGGQKNTEAFF. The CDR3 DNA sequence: TGTGCCAGCAGTTTAGGGGGACAGAAGAACACTGAAGCTTTCTTT.

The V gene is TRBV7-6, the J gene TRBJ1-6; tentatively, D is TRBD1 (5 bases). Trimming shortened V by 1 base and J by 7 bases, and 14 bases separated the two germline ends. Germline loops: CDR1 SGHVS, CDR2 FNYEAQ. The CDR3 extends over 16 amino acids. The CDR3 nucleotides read TGTGCCAGCAGCTTAGGGGGGTCGGCTGGAAATTCACCCCTCCACTTT. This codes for CASSLGGSAGNSPLHF.

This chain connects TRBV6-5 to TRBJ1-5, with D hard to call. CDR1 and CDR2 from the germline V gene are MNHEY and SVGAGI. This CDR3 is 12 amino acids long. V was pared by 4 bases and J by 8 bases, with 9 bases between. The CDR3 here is CASSSGVEPQHF. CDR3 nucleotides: TGTGCCAGCAGTTCGGGAGTAGAGCCCCAGCATTTT.

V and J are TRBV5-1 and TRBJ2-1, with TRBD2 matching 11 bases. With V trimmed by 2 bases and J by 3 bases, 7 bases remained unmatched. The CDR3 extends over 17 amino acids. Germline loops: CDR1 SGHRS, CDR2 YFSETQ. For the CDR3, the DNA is TGCGCCAGCAGCTTATACCCTCTAGCGGGGGGCTACAATGAGCAGTTCTTC. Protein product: CASSLYPLAGGYNEQFF.

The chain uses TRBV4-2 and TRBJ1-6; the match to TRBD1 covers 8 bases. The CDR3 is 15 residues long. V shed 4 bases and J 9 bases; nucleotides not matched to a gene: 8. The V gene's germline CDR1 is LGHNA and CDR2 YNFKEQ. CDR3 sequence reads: CASSRSRDRGSPLHF. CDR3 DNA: TGTGCCAGCAGCCGTAGTCGAGACAGGGGTTCACCCCTCCACTTT.